This note documents a single T cell receptor beta chain sequence. This specimen includes other DNA sequences encoding the same CDR3. The CDR3 is 15 amino acids. Germline V gene sequence: CDR1 LNHDA, CDR2 SQIVND (reference sequence). V trimming: 5 bases; J trimming: 0 bases; junction bases outside the gene matches: 6. The data originate from a study of blood T cell repertoires in COVID-19. Only in-frame clones appear in the TCRdb table, and some are missing; sequencing was by immunoSEQ multiplex PCR. Altogether under 150,000 clones are present, more than 70% being singletons, with the ten largest covering about 28%.

The rearrangement uses TRBV19 and TRBJ1-2, with 7 nucleotides matching TRBD1. The clonotype was recovered from a human donor in a cohort sampled during active COVID-19. Source material: peripheral blood. The CDR3 loop reads CASSQRTGANYGYTF. In DNA, the CDR3 is TGTGCCAGTAGTCAACGGACAGGTGCTAACTATGGCTACACCTTC.